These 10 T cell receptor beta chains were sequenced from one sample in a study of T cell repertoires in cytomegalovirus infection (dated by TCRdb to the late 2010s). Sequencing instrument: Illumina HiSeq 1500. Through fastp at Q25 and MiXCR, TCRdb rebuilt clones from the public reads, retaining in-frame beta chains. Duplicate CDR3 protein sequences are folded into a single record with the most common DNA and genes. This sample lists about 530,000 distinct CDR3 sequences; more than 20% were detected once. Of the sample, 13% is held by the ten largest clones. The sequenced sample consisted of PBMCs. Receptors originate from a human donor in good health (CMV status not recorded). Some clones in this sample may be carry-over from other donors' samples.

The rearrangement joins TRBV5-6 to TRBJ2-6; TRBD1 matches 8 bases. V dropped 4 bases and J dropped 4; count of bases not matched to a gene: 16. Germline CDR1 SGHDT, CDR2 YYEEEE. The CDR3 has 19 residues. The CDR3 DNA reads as TGTGCCAGCAGCCCCCCGGCGGGCAGGGGGCTACAAGGGGCCAACGTCCTGACTTTC. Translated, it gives CASSPPAGRGLQGANVLTF.

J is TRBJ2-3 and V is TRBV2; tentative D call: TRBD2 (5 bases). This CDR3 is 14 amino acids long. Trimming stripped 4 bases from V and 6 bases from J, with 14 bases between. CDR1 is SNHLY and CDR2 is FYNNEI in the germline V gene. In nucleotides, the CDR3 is TGTGCCAGCAGTGTTGGTAGATCGGGGGATACGCAGTATTTT. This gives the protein CASSVGRSGDTQYF. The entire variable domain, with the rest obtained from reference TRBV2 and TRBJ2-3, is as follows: EPEVTQTPSHQVTQMGQEVILRCVPISNHLYFYWYRQILGQKVEFLVSFYNNEISEKSEIFDDQFSVERPDGSNFTLKIRSTKLEDSAMYFCASSVGRSGDTQYFGPGTRLTVL.

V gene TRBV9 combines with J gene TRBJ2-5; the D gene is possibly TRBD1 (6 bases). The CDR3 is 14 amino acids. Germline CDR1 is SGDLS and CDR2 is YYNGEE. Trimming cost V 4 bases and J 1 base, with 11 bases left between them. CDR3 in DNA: TGTGCCAGCAGCTCCGCGGACAGCCAAGAGACCCAGTACTTC. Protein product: CASSSADSQETQYF.

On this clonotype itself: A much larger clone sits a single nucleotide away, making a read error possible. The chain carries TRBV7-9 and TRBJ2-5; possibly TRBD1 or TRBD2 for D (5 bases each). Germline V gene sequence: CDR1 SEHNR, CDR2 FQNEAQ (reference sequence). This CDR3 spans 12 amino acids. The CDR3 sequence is CASGRSQETLYF. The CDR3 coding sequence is TGTGCCTCGGGGCGTTCCCAAGAGACCCTGTACTTC.

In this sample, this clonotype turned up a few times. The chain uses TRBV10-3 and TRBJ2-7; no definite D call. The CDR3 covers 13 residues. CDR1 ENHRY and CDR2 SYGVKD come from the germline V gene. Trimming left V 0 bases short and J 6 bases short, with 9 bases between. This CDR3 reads CAISESMKGEQYV. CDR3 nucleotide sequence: TGTGCCATCAGTGAGTCGATGAAGGGCGAGCAGTACGTC.

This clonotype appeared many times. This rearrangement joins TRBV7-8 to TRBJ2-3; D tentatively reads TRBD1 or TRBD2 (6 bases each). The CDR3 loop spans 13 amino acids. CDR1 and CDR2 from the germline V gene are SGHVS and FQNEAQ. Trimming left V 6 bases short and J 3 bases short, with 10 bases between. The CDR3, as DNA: TGTGCCAGCAGTAAGGGGGGTACAGATACGCAGTATTTT. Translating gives CASSKGGTDTQYF.

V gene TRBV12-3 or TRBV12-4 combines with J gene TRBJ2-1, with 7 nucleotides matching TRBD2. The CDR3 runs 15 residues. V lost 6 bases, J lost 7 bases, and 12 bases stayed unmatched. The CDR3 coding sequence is TGTGCCAGCAGCCCGTCGGCGGGAGCGCGTAATGAGCAGTTCTTC. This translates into CASSPSAGARNEQFF.

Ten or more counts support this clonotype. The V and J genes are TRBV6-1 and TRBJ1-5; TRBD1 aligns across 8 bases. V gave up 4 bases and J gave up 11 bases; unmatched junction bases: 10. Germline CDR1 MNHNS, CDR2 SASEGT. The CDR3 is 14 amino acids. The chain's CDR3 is CASSGARGLQAQHF. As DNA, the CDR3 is TGTGCCAGCAGTGGGGCCAGGGGGCTTCAAGCCCAGCATTTT.

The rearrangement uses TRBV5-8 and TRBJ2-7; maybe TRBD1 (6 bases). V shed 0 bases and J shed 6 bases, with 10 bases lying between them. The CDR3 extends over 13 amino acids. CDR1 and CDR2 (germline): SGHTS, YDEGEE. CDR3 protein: CASSLAGTPEQYV. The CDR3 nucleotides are TGTGCCAGCAGCTTGGCCGGGACACCCGAGCAGTACGTC.

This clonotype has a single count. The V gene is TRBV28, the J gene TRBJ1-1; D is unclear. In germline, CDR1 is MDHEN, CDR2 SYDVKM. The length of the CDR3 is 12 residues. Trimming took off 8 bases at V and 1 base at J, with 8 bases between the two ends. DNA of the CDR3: TGTGCCAGCGTAGTGGGGAACACTGAAGCTTTCTTT. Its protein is CASVVGNTEAFF.